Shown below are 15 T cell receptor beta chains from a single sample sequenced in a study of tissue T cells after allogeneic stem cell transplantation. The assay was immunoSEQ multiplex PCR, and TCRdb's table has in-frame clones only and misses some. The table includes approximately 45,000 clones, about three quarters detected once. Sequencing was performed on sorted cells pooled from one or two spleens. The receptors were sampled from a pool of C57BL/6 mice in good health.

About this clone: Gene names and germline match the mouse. This CDR3 is CGAREGQNSDYTF. CDR3 bases read: TGTGGTGCTAGGGAGGGACAGAACTCCGACTACACC. The gene calls are TRBV20 and TRBJ1-2, with 7 positions matching TRBD1. Read data end 1 residue before the CDR3 end; the end is taken from the germline J gene. The CDR3 contains 13 residues. Germline loops: CDR1 GFQATS, CDR2 STVNSAI. J was trimmed by 2 bases and V by 0 bases; bases with no gene match: 0.

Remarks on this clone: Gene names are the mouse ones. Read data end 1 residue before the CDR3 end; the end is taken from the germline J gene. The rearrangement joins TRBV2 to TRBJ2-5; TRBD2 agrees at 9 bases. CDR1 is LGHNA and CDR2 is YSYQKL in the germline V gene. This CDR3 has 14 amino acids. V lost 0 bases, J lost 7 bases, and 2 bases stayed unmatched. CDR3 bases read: TGTGCCAGCAGCCAAGACGACTGGGGGAACACCCAGTAC. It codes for CASSQDDWGNTQY. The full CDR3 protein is CASSQDDWGNTQYF. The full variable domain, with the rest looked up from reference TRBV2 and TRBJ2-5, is DPKIIQKPKYLVAVTGSEKILICEQYLGHNAMYWYRQSAKKPLEFMFSYSYQKLMDNQTASSRFQPQSSKKNHLDLQITALKPDDSATYFCASSQDDWGNTQYFGPGTRLLVL.

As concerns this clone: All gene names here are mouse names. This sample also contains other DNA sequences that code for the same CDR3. The sequenced CDR3 bases are TGCACCTGCAGTGCAGATCGGGGAAGAGGGGCTGAGCAGTTC. Amino acids: CTCSADRGRGAEQF. The whole CDR3 is CTCSADRGRGAEQFF. The chain uses TRBV1 and TRBJ2-1, with D unclear. Coverage ceases 1 residue before the CDR3 finishes, and the germline J gene fills in the end. The V end was cut by 0 bases, the J end by 7 bases, with 13 bases between. The germline V gene has CDR1 NSQYPW and CDR2 LRSPGD (reference sequence). The CDR3 has 15 residues.

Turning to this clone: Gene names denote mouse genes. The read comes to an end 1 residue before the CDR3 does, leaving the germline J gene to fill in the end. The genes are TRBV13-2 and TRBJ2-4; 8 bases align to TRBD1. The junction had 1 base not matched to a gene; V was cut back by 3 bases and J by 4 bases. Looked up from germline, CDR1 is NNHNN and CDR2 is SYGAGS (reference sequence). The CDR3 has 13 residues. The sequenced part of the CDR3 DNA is TGTGCCAGCGGTGGACAGGGGAAAAACACCTTGTAC. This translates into CASGGQGKNTLY. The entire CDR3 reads CASGGQGKNTLYF.

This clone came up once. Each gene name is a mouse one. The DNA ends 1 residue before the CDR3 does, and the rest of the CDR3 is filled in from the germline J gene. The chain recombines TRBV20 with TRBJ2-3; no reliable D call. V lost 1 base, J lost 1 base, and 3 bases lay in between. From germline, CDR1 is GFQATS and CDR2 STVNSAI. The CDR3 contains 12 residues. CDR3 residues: CGARVGAETLYF. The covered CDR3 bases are TGTGGTGCTAGGGTTGGTGCAGAAACGCTGTAT.

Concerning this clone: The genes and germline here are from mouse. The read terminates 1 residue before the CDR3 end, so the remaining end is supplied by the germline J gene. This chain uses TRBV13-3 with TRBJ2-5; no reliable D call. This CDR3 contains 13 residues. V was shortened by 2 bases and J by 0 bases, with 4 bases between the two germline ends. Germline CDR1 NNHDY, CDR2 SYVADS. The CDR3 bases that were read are TGTGCCAGCAGTGACAGTAACCAAGACACCCAGTAC. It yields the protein CASSDSNQDTQY. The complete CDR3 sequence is CASSDSNQDTQYF.

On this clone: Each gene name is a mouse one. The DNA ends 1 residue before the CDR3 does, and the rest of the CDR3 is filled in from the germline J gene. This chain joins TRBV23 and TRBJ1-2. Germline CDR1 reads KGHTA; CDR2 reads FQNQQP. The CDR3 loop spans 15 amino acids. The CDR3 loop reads CSSSQYGRSNSDYTF. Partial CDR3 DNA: TGCTCCAGCAGTCAATACGGACGGTCAAACTCCGACTACACC.

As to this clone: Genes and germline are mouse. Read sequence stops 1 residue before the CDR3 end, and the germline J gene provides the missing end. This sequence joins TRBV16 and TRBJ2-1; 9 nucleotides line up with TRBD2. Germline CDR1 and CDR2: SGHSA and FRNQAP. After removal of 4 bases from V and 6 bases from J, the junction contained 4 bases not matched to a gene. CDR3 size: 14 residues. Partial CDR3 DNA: TGTGCAAGCAGCTCTCACTGGGGGGCTGCTGAGCAGTTC. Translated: CASSSHWGAAEQF. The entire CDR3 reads CASSSHWGAAEQFF.

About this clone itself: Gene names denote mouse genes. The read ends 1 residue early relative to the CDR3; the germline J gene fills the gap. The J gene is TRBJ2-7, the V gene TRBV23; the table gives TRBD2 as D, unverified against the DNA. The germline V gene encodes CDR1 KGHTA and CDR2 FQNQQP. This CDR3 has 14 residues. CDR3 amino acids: CSSSQSGGDYEQYF. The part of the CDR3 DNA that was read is TGCTCCAGCAGTCAATCTGGGGGGGACTATGAACAGTAC.

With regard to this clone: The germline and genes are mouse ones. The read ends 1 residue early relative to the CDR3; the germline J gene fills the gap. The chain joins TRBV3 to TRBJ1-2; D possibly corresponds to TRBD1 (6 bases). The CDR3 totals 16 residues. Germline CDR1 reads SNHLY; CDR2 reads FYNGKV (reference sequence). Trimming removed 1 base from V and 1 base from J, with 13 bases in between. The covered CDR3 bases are TGTGCCAGCAGCTTAGACCGGCAGGGGAGAAACTCCGACTACACC. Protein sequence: CASSLDRQGRNSDYT. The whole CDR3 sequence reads CASSLDRQGRNSDYTF. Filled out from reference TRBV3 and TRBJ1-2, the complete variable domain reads GPKVLQIPSHQIIDMGQMVTLNCDPVSNHLYFYWYKQILGQQMEFLVNFYNGKVMEKSKLFKDQFSVERPDGSYFTLKIQPTALEDSAVYFCASSLDRQGRNSDYTFGSGTRLLVI.

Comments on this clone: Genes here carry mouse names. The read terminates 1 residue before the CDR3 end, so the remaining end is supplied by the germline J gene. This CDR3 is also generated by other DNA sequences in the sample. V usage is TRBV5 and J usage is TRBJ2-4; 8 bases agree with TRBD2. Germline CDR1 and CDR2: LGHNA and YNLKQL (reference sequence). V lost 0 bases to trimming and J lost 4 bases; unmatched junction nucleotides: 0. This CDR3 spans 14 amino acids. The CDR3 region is CASSQELGENTLYF. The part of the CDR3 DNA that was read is TGTGCCAGCAGCCAAGAACTGGGGGAAAACACCTTGTAC.

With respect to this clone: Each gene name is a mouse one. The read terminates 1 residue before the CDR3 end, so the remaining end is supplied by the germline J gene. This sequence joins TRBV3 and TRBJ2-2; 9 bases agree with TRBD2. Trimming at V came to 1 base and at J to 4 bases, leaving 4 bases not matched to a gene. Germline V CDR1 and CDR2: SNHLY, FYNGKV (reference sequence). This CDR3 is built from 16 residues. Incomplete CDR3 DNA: TGTGCCAGCAGCTTAGTTGGGGGGGCGCCCACCGGGCAGCTCTAC. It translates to CASSLVGGAPTGQLY. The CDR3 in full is CASSLVGGAPTGQLYF.

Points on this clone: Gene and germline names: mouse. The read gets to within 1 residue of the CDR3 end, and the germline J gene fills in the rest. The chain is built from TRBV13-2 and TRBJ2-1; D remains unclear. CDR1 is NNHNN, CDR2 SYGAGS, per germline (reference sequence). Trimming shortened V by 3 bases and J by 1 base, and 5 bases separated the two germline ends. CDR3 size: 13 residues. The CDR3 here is CASGVINYAEQFF. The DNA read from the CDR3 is TGTGCCAGCGGTGTCATAAACTATGCTGAGCAGTTC.

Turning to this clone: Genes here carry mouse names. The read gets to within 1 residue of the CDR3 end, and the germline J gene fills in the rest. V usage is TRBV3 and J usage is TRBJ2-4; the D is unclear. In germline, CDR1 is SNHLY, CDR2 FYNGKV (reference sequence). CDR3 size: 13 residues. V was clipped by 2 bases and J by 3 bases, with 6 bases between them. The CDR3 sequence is CASSLRGQNTLYF. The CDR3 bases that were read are TGTGCCAGCAGCTTACGGGGACAAAACACCTTGTAC.

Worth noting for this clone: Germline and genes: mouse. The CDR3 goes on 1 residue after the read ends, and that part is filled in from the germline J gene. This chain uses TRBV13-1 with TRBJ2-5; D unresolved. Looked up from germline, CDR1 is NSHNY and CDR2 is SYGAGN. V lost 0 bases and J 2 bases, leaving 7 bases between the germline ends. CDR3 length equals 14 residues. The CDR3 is CASSDAPGQDTQYF. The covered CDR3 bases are TGTGCCAGCAGTGATGCACCGGGCCAAGACACCCAGTAC.